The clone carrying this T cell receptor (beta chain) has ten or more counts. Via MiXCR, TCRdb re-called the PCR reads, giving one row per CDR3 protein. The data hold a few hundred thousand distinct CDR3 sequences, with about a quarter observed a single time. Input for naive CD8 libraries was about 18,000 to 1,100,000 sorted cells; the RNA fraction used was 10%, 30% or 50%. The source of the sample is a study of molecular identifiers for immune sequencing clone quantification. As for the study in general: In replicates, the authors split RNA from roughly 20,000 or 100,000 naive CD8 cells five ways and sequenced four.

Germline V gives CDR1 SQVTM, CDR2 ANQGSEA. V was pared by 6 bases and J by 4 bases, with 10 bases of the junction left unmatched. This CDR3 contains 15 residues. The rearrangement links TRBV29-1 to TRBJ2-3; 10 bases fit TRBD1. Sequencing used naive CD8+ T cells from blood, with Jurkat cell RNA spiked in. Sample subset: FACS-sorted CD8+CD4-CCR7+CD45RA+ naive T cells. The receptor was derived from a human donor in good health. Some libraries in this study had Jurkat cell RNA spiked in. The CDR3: CSVNPWDRGPDTQYF. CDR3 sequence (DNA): TGCAGCGTAAACCCCTGGGACAGGGGCCCAGATACGCAGTATTTT.